Included here is one T cell receptor (beta chain) sequence, with context. Its cognate antigen has yet to be identified. The sample holds no much larger clone one base away, and base qualities are not on file. This entry comes from a study of CD8 T cells in ankylosing spondylitis (dated 2017 in TCRdb). With regard to the full study: T cell receptor beta repertoires were profiled in healthy donors and ankylosing spondylitis patients so that disease-linked TCR variants could be found. Peripheral blood was sampled, and synovial fluid was also collected from ankylosing spondylitis patients. The full study cohort comprised some 27 ankylosing spondylitis patients and some 110 healthy donors.

What the authors observed across the whole study: A TCR beta motif of about 8 highly homologous amino acid variants appeared characteristic of blood from ankylosing spondylitis patients. According to the report, matched synovial fluid samples from ankylosing spondylitis patients were significantly enriched for the disease-linked clones. Some motif variants were previously reported in synovial fluid and blood of reactive arthritis patients, suggesting common disease-initiation mechanisms. In peripheral blood, the disease-linked clones were found at relatively low frequencies and had a CD8+ phenotype.

Taken from cysteine to phenylalanine, the CDR3 has 12 residues. Only CDR3 DNA remains: 36 bases, in frame from the first base. Reading the germline V gene (reference sequence) gives CDR1 MNHNY and CDR2 SVGAGI. Relative to germline, V is 3 bases shorter and J is 7 bases shorter, with 9 bases between their ends. Sequenced using an Illumina HiSeq 2500. Quantitative 5'-RACE with molecular barcodes was used to prepare TCR beta libraries. The study's own analysis went as follows. To identify disease-linked TCR variants, a new computational method was used, one built on a probabilistic model of VDJ rearrangement. The public reads were reprocessed in TCRdb via fastp at Q25 and MiXCR, keeping in-frame beta chains. Rows with one shared CDR3 protein collapse into an entry with the most common genes and DNA. V and J calls and clone size were set by TCRdb, not the authors. Present in this sample are around 890,000 distinct CDR3 sequences, approximately 10% of which were seen just once. The ten largest clonotypes hold approximately 0.5% of the sample.

The sequence was collected from a male donor with ankylosing spondylitis. Input material: blood, either unsorted or a sorted T cell fraction (not recorded which). The chain links TRBV6-6 with TRBJ1-1; TRBD1 might be the D gene, on 5 matching bases. The bases are TGTGCCAGCAGTTATACGAGGGGTGAAGCTTTCTTT. It codes for CASSYTRGEAFF.